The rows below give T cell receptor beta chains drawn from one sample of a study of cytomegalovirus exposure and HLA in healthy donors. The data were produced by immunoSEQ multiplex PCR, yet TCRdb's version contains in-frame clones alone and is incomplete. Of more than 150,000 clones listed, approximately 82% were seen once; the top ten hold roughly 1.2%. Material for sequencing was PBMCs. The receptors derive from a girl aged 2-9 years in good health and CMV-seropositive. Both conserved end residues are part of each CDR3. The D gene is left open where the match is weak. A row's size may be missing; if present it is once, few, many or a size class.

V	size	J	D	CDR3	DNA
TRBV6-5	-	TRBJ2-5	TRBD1	CASSRGTVQETQYF	TGTGCCAGCAGTAGGGGGACAGTCCAAGAGACCCAGTACTTC
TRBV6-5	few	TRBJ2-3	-	CASRGRGWGTDTQYF	TGTGCCAGCAGAGGCAGGGGATGGGGCACAGATACGCAGTATTTT
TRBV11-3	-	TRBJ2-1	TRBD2	CASSPTGTSGYNEQFF	TGTGCCAGCAGTCCGACCGGGACTAGCGGGTACAATGAGCAGTTCTTC
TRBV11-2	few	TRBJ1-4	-	CASSLYRENEKLFF	TGTGCCAGCAGCTTATACAGGGAGAACGAAAAACTGTTTTTT
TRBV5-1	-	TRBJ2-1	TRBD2	CASSLGSGSNREQFF	TGCGCCAGCAGCTTGGGTAGCGGGTCCAATCGGGAGCAGTTCTTC
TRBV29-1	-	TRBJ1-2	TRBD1	CSVTDRANYGYTF	TGCAGCGTCACGGACAGGGCTAACTATGGCTACACCTTC
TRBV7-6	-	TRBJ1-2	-	CASSLERQGDGYTF	TGTGCCAGCAGCTTAGAACGTCAGGGTGATGGCTACACCTTC
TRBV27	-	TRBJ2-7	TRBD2	CASRPTSGSVYEQYF	TGTGCCAGCAGGCCCACTAGCGGGAGTGTCTACGAGCAGTACTTC
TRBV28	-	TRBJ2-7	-	CASSDPTEEFFYEQYF	TGTGCCAGCAGCGACCCGACCGAGGAGTTCTTCTACGAGCAGTACTTC
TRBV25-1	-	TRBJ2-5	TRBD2	CASSDSGRRETQYF	TGTGCCAGCAGCGATAGCGGGAGAAGGGAGACCCAGTACTTC